The 10 T cell receptor beta chains below come from one sample, sequenced in a study of blood T cell repertoires in COVID-19. Sequenced by immunoSEQ multiplex PCR; TCRdb stores in-frame clones only, minus some. Of around 100,000 clones listed, about 92% are singletons. Sequenced input: peripheral blood. These receptors came from a man aged 50 to 60 with active COVID-19.

The chain couples TRBV6-5 to TRBJ2-7; TRBD2 is a possible D gene (5 bases). Germline V gene sequence: CDR1 MNHEY, CDR2 SVGAGI. This CDR3 contains 11 residues. Between the trimmed V and J ends, which lost 7 bases and 3 bases, there was a span of 7 bases. CDR3 protein: CASNRGYEQYF. DNA of the CDR3: TGTGCCAGCAACCGGGGCTACGAGCAGTACTTC.

This clone appeared once. V and J are TRBV3-1 (or the pseudogene TRBV3-2) and TRBJ1-1, with TRBD1 identical over 7 bases. Looked up from germline, CDR1 is LGHDT and CDR2 is YNNKEL (reference sequence). The CDR3 extends over 14 amino acids. The junction had 8 bases not matched to a gene; V was cut back by 4 bases and J by 6 bases. In nucleotides, the CDR3 is TGTGCCAGCAGCCGACAGGGCTGGTCCCCTGAAGCTTTCTTT. As protein: CASSRQGWSPEAFF.

The chain's CDR3 is CASRQPGQGHTEAFF. Here the CDR3 DNA reads TGTGCCAGCAGGCAACCGGGACAGGGGCACACTGAAGCTTTCTTT. V gene TRBV28 combines with J gene TRBJ1-1; 10 bases map to TRBD1. The CDR3 length is 15 residues. The germline V gene encodes CDR1 MDHEN and CDR2 SYDVKM. Unmatched junction bases numbered 7, after V lost 6 bases and J lost 3 bases.

As DNA, the CDR3 is TGTGCCAGCAAGGGCGCAGGGGCGGTTGGAAAACTGTTTTTT. This sequence encodes CASKGAGAVGKLFF. The V gene is TRBV28, the J gene TRBJ1-4, with D possibly matching TRBD1 (6 bases). Deletions cut 7 bases from V and 10 bases from J, with 19 bases between. This CDR3 is built from 14 residues. The germline V gene has CDR1 MDHEN and CDR2 SYDVKM.

The chain combines TRBV29-1 with TRBJ2-6, with unresolved D. CDR1 and CDR2 from the germline V gene are SQVTM and ANQGSEA. The CDR3 has 12 amino acids. V shed 8 bases and J shed 0 bases, with 5 bases lying between them. As DNA, the CDR3 is TGCAGCTTTATCTCTGGGGCCAACGTCCTGACTTTC. It encodes CSFISGANVLTF.

V usage is TRBV27 and J usage is TRBJ2-1, with D possibly being TRBD2 (5 bases). Germline CDR1 and CDR2: MNHEY and SMNVEV (reference sequence). The V and J ends lost 4 bases and 3 bases respectively, with 13 bases between them. The CDR3 sequence is 15 residues long. The CDR3 nucleotides read TGTGCCAGCAGTTCCACTGGGGAGAGCTACAATGAGCAGTTCTTC. It yields the protein CASSSTGESYNEQFF.

The V gene is TRBV29-1, the J gene TRBJ2-1, with TRBD2 matching over 11 bases. Looked up from germline, CDR1 is SQVTM and CDR2 is ANQGSEA. This CDR3 region has 14 residues. The V and J ends lost 8 bases and 7 bases, in that order; junction bases with no gene match: 10. CDR3 protein: CSYHSGRAVNEQFF. The CDR3 bases are TGCAGCTACCATAGCGGGAGGGCCGTTAATGAGCAGTTCTTC.

V usage is TRBV28 and J usage is TRBJ1-2; D is uncertain. Trimming took 8 bases from V and 6 from J, leaving 22 bases between them. From germline, CDR1 is MDHEN and CDR2 SYDVKM. The CDR3 has 15 residues. CDR3 in amino acids: CASGFVGSVPHGYTF. The CDR3 coding sequence is TGTGCCAGCGGCTTTGTAGGGAGTGTCCCTCATGGCTACACCTTC.

The chain links TRBV7-8 to TRBJ2-7; no firm D call. The germline CDR1 and CDR2 sequences are SGHVS and FQNEAQ. The CDR3 sequence is 13 residues long. Trimming removed 1 base from V and 2 bases from J, with 6 bases in between. CDR3 coding DNA: TGTGCCAGCAGCTTAGGCGGCACCTACGAGCAGTACTTC. Its translation: CASSLGGTYEQYF.

This clone was picked up one time. V and J are TRBV30 and TRBJ2-1; 7 bases align to TRBD1. This CDR3 has 11 amino acids. Germline-derived CDR1 and CDR2 are GTSNPN and SVGIG (reference sequence). J lost 12 bases, V lost 3 bases, and 5 bases had no gene match. This chain's CDR3 is CAWRTGIMQFF. The CDR3 DNA follows: TGTGCCTGGAGGACAGGGATCATGCAGTTCTTC.